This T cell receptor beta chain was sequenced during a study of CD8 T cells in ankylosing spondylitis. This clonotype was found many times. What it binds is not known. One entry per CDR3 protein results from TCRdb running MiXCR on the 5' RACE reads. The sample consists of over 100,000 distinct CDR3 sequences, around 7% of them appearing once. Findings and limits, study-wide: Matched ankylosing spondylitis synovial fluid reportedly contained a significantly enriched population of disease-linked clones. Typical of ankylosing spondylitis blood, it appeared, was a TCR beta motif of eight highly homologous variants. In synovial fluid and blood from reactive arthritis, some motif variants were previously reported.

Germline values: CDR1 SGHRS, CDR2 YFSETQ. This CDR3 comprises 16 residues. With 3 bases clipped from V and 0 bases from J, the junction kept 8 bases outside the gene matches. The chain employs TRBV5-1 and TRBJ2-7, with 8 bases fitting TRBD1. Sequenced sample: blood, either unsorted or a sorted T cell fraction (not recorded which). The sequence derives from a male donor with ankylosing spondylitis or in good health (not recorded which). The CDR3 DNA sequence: TGCGCCAGCAGCTCTGGGACAGGACTTAGCTCCTACGAGCAGTACTTC. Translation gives CASSSGTGLSSYEQYF.